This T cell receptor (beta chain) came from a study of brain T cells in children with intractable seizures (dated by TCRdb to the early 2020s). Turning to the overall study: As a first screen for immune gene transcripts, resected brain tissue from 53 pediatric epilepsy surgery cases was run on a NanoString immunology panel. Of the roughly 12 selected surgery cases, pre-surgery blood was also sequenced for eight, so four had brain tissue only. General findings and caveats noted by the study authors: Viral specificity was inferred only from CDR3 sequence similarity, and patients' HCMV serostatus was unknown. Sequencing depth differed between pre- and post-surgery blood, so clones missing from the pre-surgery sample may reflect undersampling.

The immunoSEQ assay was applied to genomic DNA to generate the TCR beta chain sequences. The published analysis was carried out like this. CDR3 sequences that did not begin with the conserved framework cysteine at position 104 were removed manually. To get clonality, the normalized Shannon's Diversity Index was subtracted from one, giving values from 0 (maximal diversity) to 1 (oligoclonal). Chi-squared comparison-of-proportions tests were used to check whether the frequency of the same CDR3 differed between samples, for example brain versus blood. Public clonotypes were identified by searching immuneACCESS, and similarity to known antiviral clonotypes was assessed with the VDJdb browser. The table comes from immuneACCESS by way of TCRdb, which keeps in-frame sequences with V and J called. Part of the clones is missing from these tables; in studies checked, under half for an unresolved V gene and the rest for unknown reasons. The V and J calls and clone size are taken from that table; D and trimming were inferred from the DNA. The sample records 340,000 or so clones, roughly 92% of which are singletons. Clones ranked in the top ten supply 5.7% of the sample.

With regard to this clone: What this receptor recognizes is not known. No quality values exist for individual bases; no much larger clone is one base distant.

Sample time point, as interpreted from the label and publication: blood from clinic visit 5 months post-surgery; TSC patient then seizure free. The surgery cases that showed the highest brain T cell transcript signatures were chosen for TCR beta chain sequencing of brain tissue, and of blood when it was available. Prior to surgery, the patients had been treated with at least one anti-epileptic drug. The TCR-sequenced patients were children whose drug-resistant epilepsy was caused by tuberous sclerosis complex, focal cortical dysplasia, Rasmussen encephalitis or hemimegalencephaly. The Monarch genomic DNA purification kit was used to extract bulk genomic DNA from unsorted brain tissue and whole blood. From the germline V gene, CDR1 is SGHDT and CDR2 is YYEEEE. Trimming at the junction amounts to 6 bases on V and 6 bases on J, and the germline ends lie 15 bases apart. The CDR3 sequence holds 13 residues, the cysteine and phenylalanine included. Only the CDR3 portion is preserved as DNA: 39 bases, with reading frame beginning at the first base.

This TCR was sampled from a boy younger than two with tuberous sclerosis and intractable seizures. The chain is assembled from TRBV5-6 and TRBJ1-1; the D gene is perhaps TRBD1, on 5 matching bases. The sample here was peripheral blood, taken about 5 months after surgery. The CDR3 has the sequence CASTEIRASEAFF. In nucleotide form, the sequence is TGTGCCAGCACGGAGATCAGGGCTTCTGAAGCTTTCTTT.